The next 26 T cell receptor beta chains were all read from a single sample in a study of OX40 agonist ivuxolimab in advanced cancers. The repertoire was sequenced with immunoSEQ multiplex PCR; TCRdb's copy has only in-frame clones and lacks some. The repertoire holds about 83,000 clones, with 70% to 85% as singletons. The sequenced sample was CD4+ or CD8+ T cells sorted from blood, obtained in a trial of the OX40 agonist ivuxolimab. The receptors derive from an adult with an advanced solid tumor such as melanoma, head and neck, liver or kidney cancer.

The gene calls are TRBV10-2 and TRBJ2-2; D ambiguous. Trimming removed 6 bases at V and 1 base at J, with 3 bases between. The CDR3 is 12 amino acids. Germline V gene sequence: CDR1 WSHSY, CDR2 SAAADI. CDR3 sequence (DNA): TGCGCCAGCAGATGGAACACCGGGGAGCTGTTTTTT. Its translation is CASRWNTGELFF.

This chain connects TRBV6-5 to TRBJ1-1; D ambiguous. Germline V gene lookup returns CDR1 MNHEY and CDR2 SVGAGI. V gave up 5 bases and J gave up 1 base, with 8 bases separating them. The CDR3 is made up of 13 amino acids. The CDR3 sequence is CASSRRWNTEAFF. CDR3 coding DNA: TGTGCCAGCAGTCGGCGTTGGAACACTGAAGCTTTCTTT.

V gene TRBV7-2 combines with J gene TRBJ2-1; no firm D call. The CDR3 is 13 amino acids. Germline loops: CDR1 SGHTA, CDR2 FQGNSA. Trimming cost V 4 bases and J 5 bases, with 9 bases left between them. The CDR3 sequence is CASSSSFDNEQFF. The CDR3 DNA reads as TGTGCCAGCAGCTCCTCATTTGACAATGAGCAGTTCTTC.

The chain carries TRBV27 and TRBJ2-2, with a possible D match to TRBD1 (7 bases). Germline CDR1 is MNHEY and CDR2 is SMNVEV (reference sequence). There are 16 residues in the CDR3. V lost 8 bases, J lost 6 bases, and 22 bases lay in between. The CDR3 DNA sequence: TGTGCCAGCCCCTTAGGACAGGAGGGAGGCGCCGGGGAGCTGTTTTTT. Amino acid sequence: CASPLGQEGGAGELFF.

V gene TRBV6-6 combines with J gene TRBJ1-5; a possible D gene is TRBD1 (5 bases). CDR1 is MNHNY and CDR2 is SVGAGI in the germline V gene (reference sequence). V was shortened by 7 bases and J by 5 bases, with 12 bases between the two germline ends. The CDR3 totals 13 residues. The chain's CDR3 is CASTRRGYQPQHF. The CDR3, as DNA: TGTGCCAGCACCCGAAGGGGCTATCAGCCCCAGCATTTT.

V usage is TRBV30 and J usage is TRBJ2-7; weak D call: TRBD2 (6 bases). CDR1 is GTSNPN, CDR2 SVGIG, per germline (reference sequence). CDR3 size: 13 residues. V lost 4 bases and J lost 3, with 13 bases in between. CDR3 coding DNA: TGTGCCTGGAATCGCGTGGAGGGCTACGAGCAGTACTTC. This sequence encodes CAWNRVEGYEQYF. Based on the CDR3 plus reference TRBV30 and TRBJ2-7, the full variable domain is SQTIHQWPATLVQPVGSPLSLECTVEGTSNPNLYWYRQAAGRGLQLLFYSVGIGQISSEVPQNLSASRPQDRQFILSSKKLLLSDSGFYLCAWNRVEGYEQYFGPGTRLTVT.

CDR3 bases: TGCGCCAGCAGCTTGGACGGAGGACAGCCCCAGCATTTT. This gives the protein CASSLDGGQPQHF. V usage is TRBV5-1 and J usage is TRBJ1-5; D uncertain. The CDR3 is 13 amino acids. Trimming took off 0 bases at V and 7 bases at J, with 8 bases between the two ends. The germline gives CDR1 SGHRS, CDR2 YFSETQ.

This chain joins TRBV18 and TRBJ1-1, with a tentative D call TRBD1 (6 bases). The CDR3 consists of 16 residues. Germline lookup yields CDR1 KGHSH and CDR2 LQKENI. Deletions cut 0 bases from V and 3 bases from J, with 14 bases between. The CDR3 here is CASSPPSLGGDTEAFF. The CDR3 region has the DNA TGTGCCAGCTCACCACCATCCTTAGGGGGGGACACTGAAGCTTTCTTT.

The chain links TRBV29-1 to TRBJ1-3, with unresolved D. V was shortened by 4 bases and J by 0 bases, with 7 bases between the two germline ends. The germline V gene has CDR1 SQVTM and CDR2 ANQGSEA. The CDR3 totals 13 residues. The CDR3, as DNA: TGCAGCGTTGTGCTCCCCTCTGGAAACACCATATATTTT. It yields the protein CSVVLPSGNTIYF. The complete variable domain, with remaining parts taken from reference TRBV29-1 and TRBJ1-3, reads SAVISQKPSRDICQRGTSLTIQCQVDSQVTMMFWYRQQPGQSLTLIATANQGSEATYESGFVIDKFPISRPNLTFSTLTVSNMSPEDSSIYLCSVVLPSGNTIYFGEGSWLTVV.

In this sample, this clone turned up once. The chain joins TRBV7-9 to TRBJ1-5; the match to TRBD1 covers 7 bases. V lost 5 bases to trimming and J lost 4 bases; unmatched junction nucleotides: 14. The CDR3 is made up of 17 amino acids. CDR1 is SEHNR and CDR2 is FQNEAQ in the germline V gene (reference sequence). The CDR3 coding sequence is TGTGCCAGCAGCACAGAGGGACAGTCCCTCGCTAATCAGCCCCAGCATTTT. As protein: CASSTEGQSLANQPQHF. The full variable domain, with the rest looked up from reference TRBV7-9 and TRBJ1-5, is DTGVSQNPRHKITKRGQNVTFRCDPISEHNRLYWYRQTLGQGPEFLTYFQNEAQLEKSRLLSDRFSAERPKGSFSTLEIQRTEQGDSAMYLCASSTEGQSLANQPQHFGDGTRLSIL.

This clone has a single count. The chain combines TRBV6-6 with TRBJ2-1; D assignment may be TRBD1 or TRBD2 (5 bases each). The CDR3 contains 14 residues. Germline lookup yields CDR1 MNHNY and CDR2 SVGAGI (reference sequence). Trimming left V 6 bases short and J 6 bases short, with 15 bases between. CDR3 in DNA: TGTGCCAGCAGCCAGGACGGGACCTCCAATGAGCAGTTCTTC. As protein: CASSQDGTSNEQFF.

The V call is TRBV27, the J call TRBJ1-5; D is unclear. Germline-derived CDR1 and CDR2 are MNHEY and SMNVEV (reference sequence). V was cut by 3 bases and J by 5 bases, with 8 bases left in between. The CDR3 is 13 residues long. CDR3 sequence: CASSLERDQPQHF. CDR3 coding DNA: TGTGCCAGCAGTTTGGAACGGGATCAGCCCCAGCATTTT.

The rearrangement links TRBV5-1 to TRBJ2-3; D is undetermined. CDR3 size: 15 residues. V was clipped by 0 bases and J by 2 bases, with 10 bases between them. CDR1 SGHRS and CDR2 YFSETQ come from the germline V gene. The CDR3 sequence: CASSLGLGLTDTQYF. The CDR3 DNA reads TGCGCCAGCAGCTTGGGGCTGGGTCTCACAGATACGCAGTATTTT. Full variable domain (outside the CDR3, taken from reference TRBV5-1 and TRBJ2-3): KAGVTQTPRYLIKTRGQQVTLSCSPISGHRSVSWYQQTPGQGLQFLFEYFSETQRNKGNFPGRFSGRQFSNSRSEMNVSTLELGDSALYLCASSLGLGLTDTQYFGPGTRLTVL.

The rearrangement joins TRBV7-9 to TRBJ1-2; D might be TRBD1 (6 bases). Germline CDR1 is SEHNR and CDR2 is FQNEAQ (reference sequence). The V gene lost 6 bases and the J gene lost 4 bases, with 15 bases spanning the gap. The CDR3 consists of 14 residues. The CDR3 loop is CASRTFTGIYGYTF. DNA for the CDR3: TGTGCCAGCAGAACATTTACAGGGATCTATGGCTACACCTTC.

This rearrangement joins TRBV9 to TRBJ1-1, with a possible D match to TRBD1 (5 bases). Trimming shortened V by 4 bases and J by 6 bases, and 19 bases separated the two germline ends. From germline, CDR1 is SGDLS and CDR2 YYNGEE. The CDR3 has 15 residues. The DNA for the CDR3 is TGTGCCAGCAGCAGACTGGCCCAGGGTTTCGCTGAAGCTTTCTTT. The encoded protein is CASSRLAQGFAEAFF.

This clone was recorded once. The rearrangement links TRBV14 to TRBJ1-2, with 10 bases matching TRBD1. Looked up from germline, CDR1 is SGHDN and CDR2 is FVKESK. This CDR3 is built from 17 residues. The J segment lost 6 bases and the V segment lost 1 base, leaving 11 bases of the junction unmatched. This CDR3 is CASSQVTGRDRGNGYTF. CDR3 coding DNA: TGTGCCAGCAGCCAAGTAACTGGTCGGGACAGGGGAAATGGCTACACCTTC.

The CDR3 spells CASSGTVSSGNTIYF. Here the CDR3 DNA reads TGTGCCAGCAGTGGGACGGTGAGCTCTGGAAACACCATATATTTT. The chain joins TRBV6-5 to TRBJ1-3, with D possibly TRBD1 on 5 matching bases. Germline V gives CDR1 MNHEY, CDR2 SVGAGI. This CDR3 region has 15 residues. The V gene lost 5 bases and the J gene lost 0 bases, with 11 bases spanning the gap.

This rearrangement joins TRBV18 to TRBJ2-7, with TRBD2 identical over 7 bases. This CDR3 spans 15 amino acids. In germline, CDR1 is KGHSH, CDR2 LQKENI. The J segment lost 1 base and the V segment lost 3 bases, leaving 6 bases of the junction unmatched. The chain's CDR3 is CASSPGGSKSYEQYF. DNA of the CDR3: TGTGCCAGCTCACCTGGCGGGAGTAAATCCTACGAGCAGTACTTC.

This clone showed up just a few times. The chain couples TRBV5-1 to TRBJ1-6, with 7 bases identical to TRBD1. V lost 5 bases, J lost 8 bases, and 7 bases stayed unmatched. CDR1 is SGHRS, CDR2 YFSETQ, per germline. There are 14 residues in the CDR3. The chain's CDR3 is CASRPRQGDSPLHF. CDR3 bases: TGCGCCAGCAGACCCAGACAGGGTGATTCACCCCTCCACTTT.

The chain uses TRBV7-2 and TRBJ1-3; tentative D call: TRBD1 (6 bases). With 8 bases removed from V and 2 bases from J, the gap between germline ends came to 10 bases. The CDR3 runs to 13 residues. Germline V gives CDR1 SGHTA, CDR2 FQGNSA. The CDR3: CASRTGTGNTIYF. The CDR3 DNA reads as TGTGCCAGCCGTACAGGGACTGGAAACACCATATATTTT.

This clone was observed once. CDR3 region: CASSLSGTRNIQYF. CDR3 nucleotide sequence: TGCGCCAGCAGCCTATCCGGGACTAGGAACATTCAGTACTTC. This rearrangement joins TRBV5-1 to TRBJ2-4, with 8 bases fitting TRBD2. This CDR3 spans 14 amino acids. V dropped 4 bases and J dropped 7; count of bases not matched to a gene: 7. CDR1 is SGHRS and CDR2 is YFSETQ in the germline V gene.

The genes are TRBV11-2 and TRBJ2-3, with D possibly matching TRBD1 (6 bases). The germline V and J ends were trimmed by 5 bases and 3 bases, with 18 bases remaining between them. The CDR3 loop spans 16 amino acids. The germline V gene encodes CDR1 SGHAT and CDR2 FQNNGV. The CDR3 nucleotides are TGTGCCAGCAGCCTAGGGACACTACGGAGGACAGATACGCAGTATTTT. It is translated as CASSLGTLRRTDTQYF.

This chain connects TRBV5-1 to TRBJ2-2, with D hard to call. V shed 1 base and J shed 5 bases, with 12 bases lying between them. Germline V gene lookup returns CDR1 SGHRS and CDR2 YFSETQ. This CDR3 has 15 amino acids. Here the CDR3 DNA reads TGCGCCAGCAGCTTGACCCCACTCACGACCGGGGAGCTGTTTTTT. Translating it yields CASSLTPLTTGELFF.

V and J are TRBV6-7 and TRBJ2-5, with D unresolved. TRBV6-7 is known as an ORF, though its function is uncertain. The CDR3 consists of 12 residues. V was trimmed by 0 bases and J by 3 bases, leaving 2 bases between them. Written as DNA, the CDR3 is TGTGCCAGCAGTTACTCGGAAGAGACCCAGTACTTC. This translates into CASSYSEETQYF.

The CDR3 protein is CASSRQNTEAFF. DNA for the CDR3: TGTGCCAGCAGCCGCCAGAACACTGAAGCTTTCTTT. The rearrangement links TRBV6-1 to TRBJ1-1; D not certain. This CDR3 has 12 amino acids. V was clipped by 6 bases and J by 1 base, with 6 bases between them. CDR1 MNHNS and CDR2 SASEGT come from the germline V gene.

The chain carries TRBV10-2 and TRBJ1-1; D remains ambiguous. Germline lookup yields CDR1 WSHSY and CDR2 SAAADI. Trimming removed 6 bases at V and 3 bases at J, with 5 bases between. This CDR3 contains 11 residues. CDR3 in amino acids: CASRKDTEAFF. CDR3 coding DNA: TGCGCCAGCAGGAAGGACACTGAAGCTTTCTTT.